A selection of T cell receptor beta chains follows, all from one sample in a study of spatial heterogeneity in lung cancer. Each CDR3 protein is one row after TCRdb ran MiXCR on the 5' RACE reads. This sample yields 30,000 to 45,000 distinct CDR3 sequences, of which approximately 3.1% are seen a single time; about 34% belongs to the top ten. Specimen: normal lung tissue next to the tumor, collected at surgery. The receptors stem from a male donor with early-stage non-small cell lung cancer. The CDR3 runs from the conserved cysteine through the conserved F or W.

v_call | cdr3_aa
TRBV6-1 | CASSEPVNGKETQYF
TRBV29-1 | CSVGSSYEQYF
TRBV18 | CASSYSEGRNEQYF
TRBV7-9 | CASISFRGLNTEAFF
TRBV5-1 | CASSLVPRTDSPLHF
TRBV5-4 | CASSPSDGGAEKLFF
TRBV11-2 | CASSIYGQGTAYNEQFF
TRBV6-2/TRBV6-3 | CASRLLRAGELFF
TRBV15 | CATSSLGQFGEKLFF
TRBV28 | CASSLVTVNYGYTF
TRBV20-1 | CSAPGLAETQYF
TRBV29-1 | CSALTENYGYTF
TRBV18 | CASSPEAYRSSGRDNEKLFF
TRBV20-1 | CSAPRQQETQYF
TRBV20-1 | CSAAKTGNEQYF
TRBV15 | CATSRDGSPNQPQHF
TRBV27 | CASSPRQSNNEKLFF
TRBV20-1 | CSAGVVPGQGGNQPQHF
TRBV3-1 | CASSPQGNYGYTF
TRBV28 | CASSSLAGVNEQYF
TRBV9 | CASSPGGEKLFF
TRBV11-2 | CASSSPLAGDNEQFF
TRBV2 | CASRKVGSTSSTDTQYF
TRBV19 | CASGWGNQPQHF
TRBV10-2 | CATSTMLSGNTIYF
TRBV18 | CASSTGGARNEQFF
TRBV18 | CASSADRAGLYGYTF
TRBV7-9 | CASTVEGFTYTEAFF
TRBV5-1 | CASSSTYTRSNSPLHF
TRBV20-1 | CSARDGTGWYEQYF
TRBV11-3 | CASSLYSGNTIYF
TRBV6-2/TRBV6-3 | CASSYRPLMDTSTDTQYF
TRBV28 | CASSVGGLAGDLRENEQFF
TRBV7-9 | CASSSPPESAFF
TRBV9 | CASSVAAGGSYEQYF
TRBV5-1 | CASGDLNTDTQYF
TRBV29-1 | CSVEGLADEQFF
TRBV7-8 | CASTPSQDTQYF
TRBV20-1 | CSARRPSNTGELFF
TRBV2 | CASRGDRGHTDTQYF
TRBV28 | CASSSRNTEAFF
TRBV11-3 | CASSRGGGDTQYF
TRBV4-1 | CASSQRTGGTEAFF
TRBV5-5 | CASSFGLAGGLSEQYF
TRBV20-1 | CSATLQGYGYTF
TRBV29-1 | CSMRGSLNTEAFF
TRBV7-9 | CASSSTQNIQYF
TRBV6-5 | CASREGGGSDTQYF